This TCR beta chain was found in a study of blood T cell repertoires in COVID-19. CDR3 length: 14 residues. The ends lost 6 bases at V and 6 bases at J; junction bases unmatched: 8. Germline V gene data show CDR1 as MNHNY and CDR2 as SVGAGI (reference sequence). TCRdb keeps only in-frame clones here, not all; method: immunoSEQ multiplex PCR. This sample has 55,000 to 75,000 clones, with about 81% found just once. The rearrangement uses TRBV6-6 and TRBJ2-1; the match to TRBD1 covers 7 bases. This TCR came from an elderly man with acute or convalescent COVID-19. Sequencing was carried out using peripheral blood. CDR3 DNA: TGTGCCAGCAGCCAAGACAGGGTCAGCAATGAGCAGTTCTTC. Translating gives CASSQDRVSNEQFF.